Presented here are 7 T cell receptor beta chains from one specimen sequenced in a study of chemoradiotherapy in HPV16-positive cancers. Generated by immunoSEQ multiplex PCR, the TCRdb table keeps only in-frame clones and is missing some. The profile covers tens of thousands of clones, with approximately 88% appearing a single time and roughly 5.5% taken by the ten largest. The specimen comprised blood, sampled from a patient who underwent chemoradiotherapy. The origin of the receptors is a human donor with HPV-associated anogenital cancer.

The chain's CDR3 is CASSRTSGRTTKETQYF. The CDR3 DNA sequence: TGTGCCAGCAGCCGGACTAGCGGGAGAACAACTAAAGAGACCCAGTACTTC. The chain combines TRBV7-9 with TRBJ2-5, with 13 bases matching TRBD2. The CDR3 is 17 amino acids. Trimming removed 5 bases from V and 3 bases from J; junction bases left unmatched: 9. Germline V CDR1 and CDR2: SEHNR, FQNEAQ (reference sequence).

The CDR3 reads CASSVASRGDYGYTF. The CDR3 DNA reads as TGTGCCAGCAGCGTAGCGTCCCGGGGGGACTATGGCTACACCTTC. The rearrangement links TRBV9 to TRBJ1-2; perhaps TRBD1 as D (5 bases). Germline V gene data show CDR1 as SGDLS and CDR2 as YYNGEE. With 0 bases removed from V and 3 bases from J, the gap between germline ends came to 12 bases. This CDR3 is 15 amino acids long.

The chain has TRBV9 and TRBJ1-2; D gene uncertain. The germline V and J ends were trimmed by 2 bases and 0 bases, with 8 bases remaining between them. From germline, CDR1 is SGDLS and CDR2 YYNGEE. The CDR3 spans 14 residues. CDR3 region: CASSVMASNYGYTF. CDR3 nucleotide sequence: TGTGCCAGCAGCGTGATGGCCTCTAACTATGGCTACACCTTC.

The J gene is TRBJ2-1, the V gene TRBV7-2; D remains unclear. Trimming cost V 5 bases and J 12 bases, with 17 bases left between them. This CDR3 is built from 13 residues. Germline V lookup: CDR1 SGHTA, CDR2 FQGNSA. CDR3 loop: CASSLENFSGQFF. The CDR3 DNA follows: TGTGCCAGCAGCCTAGAAAATTTCTCGGGGCAGTTCTTC. The full variable domain, with the rest looked up from reference TRBV7-2 and TRBJ2-1, is GAGVSQSPSNKVTEKGKDVELRCDPISGHTALYWYRQSLGQGLEFLIYFQGNSAPDKSGLPSDRFSAERTGGSVSTLTIQRTQQEDSAVYLCASSLENFSGQFFGPGTRLTVL.

V gene TRBV2 combines with J gene TRBJ2-7; 7 bases map to TRBD2. Germline CDR1 reads SNHLY; CDR2 reads FYNNEI. J gave up 2 bases and V 2 bases, and 3 bases lay outside the gene matches. The CDR3 runs to 14 residues. CDR3 sequence (DNA): TGTGCCAGCAGTGAAAGGGCGGGGGCCTACGAGCAGTACTTC. This sequence encodes CASSERAGAYEQYF.

The chain employs TRBV5-1 and TRBJ2-6; 9 nucleotides align to TRBD2. Germline CDR1 reads SGHRS; CDR2 reads YFSETQ. J lost 4 bases, V lost 1 base, and 9 bases had no gene match. This CDR3 comprises 18 residues. The CDR3 protein is CASSLITSGSLGANVLTF. The CDR3 DNA reads TGCGCCAGCAGCTTGATTACTAGCGGGTCTTTGGGGGCCAACGTCCTGACTTTC.

The chain couples TRBV5-6 to TRBJ1-3; D not resolved. Germline assignment: CDR1 SGHDT and CDR2 YYEEEE. Trimming took 3 bases from V and 6 from J, leaving 19 bases between them. CDR3 size: 16 residues. The CDR3 here is CASSSTPRSLENTIYF. CDR3 nucleotide sequence: TGTGCCAGCAGCTCGACACCTCGTAGCTTAGAAAACACCATATATTTT. Full variable domain (missing parts from reference TRBV5-6 and TRBJ1-3): DAGVTQSPTHLIKTRGQQVTLRCSPKSGHDTVSWYQQALGQGPQFIFQYYEEEERQRGNFPDRFSGHQFPNYSSELNVNALLLGDSALYLCASSSTPRSLENTIYFGEGSWLTVV.